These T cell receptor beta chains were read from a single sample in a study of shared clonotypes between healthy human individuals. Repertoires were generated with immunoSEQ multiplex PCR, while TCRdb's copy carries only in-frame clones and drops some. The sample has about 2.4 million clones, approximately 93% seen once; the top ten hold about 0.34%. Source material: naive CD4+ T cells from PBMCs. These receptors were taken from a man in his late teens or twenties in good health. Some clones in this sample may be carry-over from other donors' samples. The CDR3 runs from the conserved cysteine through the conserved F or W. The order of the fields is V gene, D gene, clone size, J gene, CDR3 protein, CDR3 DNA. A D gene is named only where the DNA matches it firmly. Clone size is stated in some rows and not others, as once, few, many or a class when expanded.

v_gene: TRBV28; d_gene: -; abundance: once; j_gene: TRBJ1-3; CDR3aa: CASSFGTTGNTIYF; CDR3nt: TGTGCCAGCAGTTTTGGGACAACTGGAAACACCATATATTTT
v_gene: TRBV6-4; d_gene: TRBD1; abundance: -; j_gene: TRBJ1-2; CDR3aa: CASSLRTGAIDGYTF; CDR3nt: TGTGCCAGCAGTTTACGGACAGGGGCCATTGATGGCTACACCTTC
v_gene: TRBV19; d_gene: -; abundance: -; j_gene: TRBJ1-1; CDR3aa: CASSLGRLNTEAFF; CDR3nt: TGTGCCAGTAGCCTGGGGAGACTGAACACTGAAGCTTTCTTT
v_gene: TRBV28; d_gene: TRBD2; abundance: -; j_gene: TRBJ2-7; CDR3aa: CASSLTSGSYEQYF; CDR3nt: TGTGCCAGCAGTCTCACTAGCGGATCCTACGAGCAGTACTTC
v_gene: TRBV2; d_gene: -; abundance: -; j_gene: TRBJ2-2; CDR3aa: CASRGLETGELFF; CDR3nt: TGTGCCAGCAGGGGACTTGAGACCGGGGAGCTGTTTTTT
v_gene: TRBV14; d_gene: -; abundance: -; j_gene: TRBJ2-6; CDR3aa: CASSQDPRGRSGANVLTF; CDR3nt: TGTGCCAGCAGCCAGGACCCAAGGGGAAGATCTGGGGCCAACGTCCTGACTTTC
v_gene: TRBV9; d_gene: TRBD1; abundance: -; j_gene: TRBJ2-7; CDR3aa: CASSRTGNSYEQYF; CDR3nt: TGTGCCAGCAGCAGGACAGGCAACTCCTACGAGCAGTACTTC
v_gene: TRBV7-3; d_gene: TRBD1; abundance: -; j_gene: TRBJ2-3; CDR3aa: CASSPSRGSDTQYF; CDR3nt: TGTGCCAGCAGCCCTAGCAGGGGGAGTGATACGCAGTATTTT
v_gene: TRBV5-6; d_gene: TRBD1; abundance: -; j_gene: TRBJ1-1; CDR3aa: CASSSPVYSLRGRAFF; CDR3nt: TGTGCCAGCAGCTCCCCGGTGTACTCCCTCAGGGGGCGGGCTTTCTTT
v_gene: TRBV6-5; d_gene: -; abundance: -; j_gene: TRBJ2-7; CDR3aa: CASSPRTNEQYF; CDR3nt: TGTGCCAGCAGTCCCCGGACGAACGAGCAGTACTTC
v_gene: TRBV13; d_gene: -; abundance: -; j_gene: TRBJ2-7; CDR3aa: CASSLGVQWDSYEQYF; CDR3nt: TGTGCCAGCAGCTTAGGAGTACAATGGGACTCCTACGAGCAGTACTTC
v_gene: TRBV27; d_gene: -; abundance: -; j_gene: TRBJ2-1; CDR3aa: CASSLSVGRSEQFF; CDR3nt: TGTGCCAGCAGTCTGTCCGTGGGCCGGAGTGAGCAGTTCTTC
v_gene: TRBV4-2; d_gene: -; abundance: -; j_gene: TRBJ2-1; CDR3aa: CASSQEPYNEQFF; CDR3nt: TGTGCCAGCAGCCAAGAGCCCTACAATGAGCAGTTCTTC
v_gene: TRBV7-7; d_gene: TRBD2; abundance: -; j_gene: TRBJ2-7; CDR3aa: CASSAGLAGAGYEQYF; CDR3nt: TGTGCCAGCAGCGCCGGACTAGCGGGAGCCGGCTACGAGCAGTACTTC
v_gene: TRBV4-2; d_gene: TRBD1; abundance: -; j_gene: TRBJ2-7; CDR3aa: CASSQQGAGSYEQYF; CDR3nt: TGTGCCAGCAGCCAACAGGGGGCAGGGTCCTACGAGCAGTACTTC
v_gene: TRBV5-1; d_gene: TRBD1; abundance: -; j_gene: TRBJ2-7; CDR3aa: CASSLGDPGQGFYEQYF; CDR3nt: TGCGCCAGCAGCTTGGGCGATCCGGGACAGGGATTTTACGAGCAGTACTTC
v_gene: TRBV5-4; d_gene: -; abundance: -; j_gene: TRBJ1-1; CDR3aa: CASSLRNTEAFF; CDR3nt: TGTGCCAGCAGCTTGAGGAACACTGAAGCTTTCTTT
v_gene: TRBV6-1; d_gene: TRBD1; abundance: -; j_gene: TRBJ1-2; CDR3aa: CASEGTGGPYGYTF; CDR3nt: TGTGCCAGCGAGGGGACAGGGGGTCCCTATGGCTACACCTTC
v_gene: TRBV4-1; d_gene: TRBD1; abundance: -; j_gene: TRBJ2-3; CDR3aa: CASSLVGTGLDTQYF; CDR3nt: TGCGCCAGCAGCCTGGTCGGGACAGGGTTAGATACGCAGTATTTT
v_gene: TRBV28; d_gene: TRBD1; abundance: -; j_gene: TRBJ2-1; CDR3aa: CASIPGTGQYNEQFF; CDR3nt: TGTGCCAGCATTCCCGGGACAGGACAATACAATGAGCAGTTCTTC
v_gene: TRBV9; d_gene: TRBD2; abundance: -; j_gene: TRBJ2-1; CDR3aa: CASSGGLAGGYNEQFF; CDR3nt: TGTGCCAGCAGCGGGGGACTAGCGGGAGGGTACAATGAGCAGTTCTTC
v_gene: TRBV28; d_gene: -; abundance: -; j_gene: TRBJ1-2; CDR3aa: CASSLYSGGRYGYTF; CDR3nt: TGTGCCAGCAGTTTATATTCGGGGGGCCGCTATGGCTACACCTTC
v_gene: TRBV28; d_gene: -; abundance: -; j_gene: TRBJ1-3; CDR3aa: CASSLISGNTIYF; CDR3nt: TGTGCCAGCAGCCTTATCTCTGGAAACACCATATATTTT
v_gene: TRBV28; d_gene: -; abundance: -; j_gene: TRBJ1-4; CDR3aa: CASSPLRSGELNEKLFF; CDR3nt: TGTGCCAGCAGTCCCCTACGGTCAGGGGAATTAAATGAAAAACTGTTTTTT